The source of this T cell receptor beta chain is a study of T cell repertoires in cytomegalovirus infection. Turning to the study itself: Researchers turned to recently identified HLA-C-restricted CMV epitopes as well as well-studied HLA-B-restricted ones. The public TCR beta signatures pointed to both CMV infection and matching HLA type. The study's findings and limits: In two of eight donors, the top clonotype was HLA-C-restricted CMV-specific. Identification of carriers of CMV plus the relevant HLA was achieved through cumulative public TCR beta family frequency.

TCRdb used MiXCR to reprocess the reads, holding one entry per CDR3 protein. The sample records more than 250,000 distinct CDR3 sequences, 25% being singletons. This clonotype was detected only a few times. Its antigen is undetermined. The CDR3 contains 13 residues. V was shortened by 3 bases and J by 3 bases, with 8 bases between the two germline ends. The germline V gene encodes CDR1 SGHAT and CDR2 FQNNGV. The sample in question was cultured PBMCs, obtained from culture after CMV antigen stimulation. The sequence was collected from a human donor in good health (CMV status not recorded). Some clones in this sample may be carry-over from other donors' samples. J is TRBJ1-2 and V is TRBV11-2; D is uncertain. The CDR3: CASSFEVDYGYTF. The CDR3 DNA reads TGTGCCAGCAGCTTTGAGGTAGACTATGGCTACACCTTC.